One and the same sample provided the 30 T cell receptor beta chains below, sequenced in a study of control samples from healthy donors and cancer patients (dated by TCRdb to the early 2020s). Library method: the immunoSEQ multiplex PCR assay. This immuneACCESS table, as held by TCRdb, lists in-frame sequences with V and J called but not all clones. Of the missing ones, under half trace to an unresolved V gene in checked studies; the others have no known cause. A total of over 85,000 clones appear in this sample, more than 75% of them only once. The ten largest clones add up to 3.5% to 4% of the sample. Sequenced: PBMCs. These receptor sequences come from a woman aged 60-75 years with lung cancer.

In the case of this clone: This CDR3 is also generated by other DNA sequences in the sample. This sequence joins TRBV7-2 and TRBJ1-1; possibly TRBD1 for D (6 bases). CDR3 length: 14 amino acids. Per the germline V gene, CDR1 is SGHTA and CDR2 is FQGNSA. The V end was cut by 6 bases, the J end by 1 base, with 12 bases between. CDR3 amino acids: CASSLGGANTEAFF. CDR3 bases: TGTGCCAGCAGTCTGGGGGGGGCGAACACTGAAGCTTTCTTT. The full variable domain, with the rest looked up from reference TRBV7-2 and TRBJ1-1, is GAGVSQSPSNKVTEKGKDVELRCDPISGHTALYWYRQSLGQGLEFLIYFQGNSAPDKSGLPSDRFSAERTGGSVSTLTIQRTQQEDSAVYLCASSLGGANTEAFFGQGTRLTVV.

This rearrangement joins TRBV14 to TRBJ2-2; 9 positions match TRBD2. There are 16 residues in the CDR3. Germline V gene lookup returns CDR1 SGHDN and CDR2 FVKESK. V trimming: 0 bases; J trimming: 5 bases; junction bases outside the gene matches: 4. CDR3 bases: TGTGCCAGCAGCCAAGATCCCCTAGCGGGGACCGGGGAGCTGTTTTTT. Translation gives CASSQDPLAGTGELFF. The variable domain in full, with the rest retrieved from reference TRBV14 and TRBJ2-2, is EAGVTQFPSHSVIEKGQTVTLRCDPISGHDNLYWYRRVMGKEIKFLLHFVKESKQDESGMPNNRFLAERTGGTYSTLKVQPAELEDSGVYFCASSQDPLAGTGELFFGEGSRLTVL.

This chain connects TRBV25-1 to TRBJ2-3, with TRBD2 matching over 8 bases. The CDR3 runs to 16 residues. CDR1 and CDR2 (germline): MGHDK, SYGVNS. Trimming cost V 2 bases and J 2 bases; bases outside gene matches: 6. The DNA for the CDR3 is TGTGCCAGCAGTGAAGGGACTAGAGTTTCCACAGATACGCAGTATTTT. Translated, it gives CASSEGTRVSTDTQYF.

The gene calls are TRBV4-1 and TRBJ2-2; 11 bases line up with TRBD2. This CDR3 contains 15 residues. Germline V gene data show CDR1 as MGHRA and CDR2 as YSYEKL. Germline trimming cut 1 base from V and 5 bases from J; bases unmatched to any gene: 0. CDR3 nucleotides: TGCGCCAGCAGCCAAGGACTAGCGGGAACCGGGGAGCTGTTTTTT. Translated, it gives CASSQGLAGTGELFF.

In this sample, this clone turned up a few times. The chain has TRBV11-3 and TRBJ1-1; D is unresolved. With 5 bases removed from V and 3 bases from J, the gap between germline ends came to 7 bases. The CDR3 contains 12 residues. Germline assignment: CDR1 SGHNT and CDR2 YENEEA. CDR3 amino acids: CASSPQDTEAFF. CDR3 coding DNA: TGTGCCAGCAGCCCCCAGGACACTGAAGCTTTCTTT.

The chain recombines TRBV5-1 with TRBJ1-1; weak D call: TRBD1 (6 bases). There are 14 residues in the CDR3. Germline values: CDR1 SGHRS, CDR2 YFSETQ. Trimming removed 3 bases from V and 4 bases from J, with 13 bases in between. The CDR3 region is CASSSDSLGTEAFF. Written as DNA, the CDR3 is TGCGCCAGCAGCTCGGACAGTTTAGGCACTGAAGCTTTCTTT.

The J gene is TRBJ2-7, the V gene TRBV7-2, with 7 bases fitting TRBD2. The germline CDR1 and CDR2 sequences are SGHTA and FQGNSA. V trimming: 5 bases; J trimming: 2 bases; junction bases outside the gene matches: 3. The length of the CDR3 is 13 residues. The CDR3 loop is CASSSGTPYEQYF. CDR3 nucleotides: TGTGCCAGCAGCAGCGGGACCCCCTACGAGCAGTACTTC.

Remarks on this clone: Other DNA sequences from this sample encode an identical CDR3 as well. DNA of the CDR3: TGTGCCAGCAGCTTGGAAGGAGGGGGCCAGCCCCAGCATTTT. Translating gives CASSLEGGGQPQHF. This sequence joins TRBV5-5 and TRBJ1-5, with 7 bases identical to TRBD1. This CDR3 spans 14 amino acids. CDR1 is SGHKS, CDR2 YYEKEE, per germline (reference sequence). V gave up 0 bases and J gave up 7 bases; unmatched junction bases: 4.

V is TRBV28 and J is TRBJ1-2, with 7 bases matching TRBD1. Germline lookup yields CDR1 MDHEN and CDR2 SYDVKM. The ends lost 11 bases at V and 4 bases at J; junction bases unmatched: 7. The CDR3 runs 12 residues. In DNA, the CDR3 is TGTGCCGGTGGAGGGGGCGCCTATGGCTACACCTTC. Residues: CAGGGGAYGYTF.

A note on this clone: One junction end disagrees with the germline gene, perhaps due to a read error. V gene TRBV19 combines with J gene TRBJ1-1; D unclear. Germline loops: CDR1 LNHDA, CDR2 SQIVND (reference sequence). CDR3 length: 15 amino acids. In DNA, the CDR3 is TGTGCCAGTAGTGTAGACCATCACCGGGGCACTGAAGCTTTCTTT. This sequence encodes CASSVDHHRGTEAFF. Based on the CDR3 plus reference TRBV19 and TRBJ1-1, the full variable domain is DGGITQSPKYLFRKEGQNVTLSCEQNLNHDAMYWYRQDPGQGLRLIYYSQIVNDFQKGDIAEGYSVSREKKESFPLTVTSAQKNPTAFYLCASSVDHHRGTEAFFGQGTRLTVV.

J is TRBJ1-1 and V is TRBV27, with 7 nucleotides matching TRBD1. There are 13 residues in the CDR3. Germline V gene lookup returns CDR1 MNHEY and CDR2 SMNVEV (reference sequence). With V trimmed by 8 bases and J by 1 base, 4 bases remained unmatched. CDR3 protein: CASGWTGNTEAFF. CDR3 sequence (DNA): TGTGCCAGCGGCTGGACAGGGAACACTGAAGCTTTCTTT.

This clone appeared once. J is TRBJ1-3 and V is TRBV7-9; no clear D. The ends were cut back, 5 bases at V and 1 base at J, with 18 bases in the middle. Per germline, CDR1 SEHNR and CDR2 FQNEAQ (reference sequence). This CDR3 is built from 17 residues. CDR3 amino acids: CASSRHGGLYSGNTIYF. In DNA form, the CDR3 reads TGTGCCAGCAGCCGTCATGGAGGGCTCTATTCTGGAAACACCATATATTTT.

This rearrangement joins TRBV11-2 to TRBJ1-1; 8 bases match TRBD1. The V gene's germline CDR1 is SGHAT and CDR2 FQNNGV. Trimming took 5 bases from V and 9 from J; bases not matched to a gene: 5. The CDR3 has 12 amino acids. CDR3 region: CASSIGQGKAFF. The CDR3 bases are TGTGCCAGCAGCATAGGACAGGGTAAAGCTTTCTTT. Full variable domain (missing parts from reference TRBV11-2 and TRBJ1-1): EAGVAQSPRYKIIEKRQSVAFWCNPISGHATLYWYQQILGQGPKLLIQFQNNGVVDDSQLPKDRFSAERLKGVDSTLKIQPAKLEDSAVYLCASSIGQGKAFFGQGTRLTVV.

The chain combines TRBV6-1 with TRBJ1-4; a possible D gene is TRBD1 (5 bases). The V end was cut by 3 bases, the J end by 8 bases, with 13 bases between. Germline assignment: CDR1 MNHNS and CDR2 SASEGT. The CDR3 consists of 14 residues. CDR3 in amino acids: CASSEGVVAEKLFF. CDR3 nucleotide sequence: TGTGCCAGCAGTGAGGGGGTTGTGGCGGAAAAACTGTTTTTT.

V is TRBV7-6 and J is TRBJ2-3, with 9 bases fitting TRBD2. V lost 5 bases to trimming and J lost 2 bases; unmatched junction nucleotides: 5. The CDR3 is made up of 15 amino acids. Germline CDR1 reads SGHVS; CDR2 reads FNYEAQ. This CDR3 is CASSRSGGYTDTQYF. The CDR3 DNA sequence: TGTGCCAGCAGCAGAAGCGGGGGGTACACAGATACGCAGTATTTT. Based on the CDR3 plus reference TRBV7-6 and TRBJ2-3, the full variable domain is GAGVSQSPRYKVTKRGQDVALRCDPISGHVSLYWYRQALGQGPEFLTYFNYEAQQDKSGLPNDRFSAERPEGSISTLTIQRTEQRDSAMYRCASSRSGGYTDTQYFGPGTRLTVL.

The chain uses TRBV19 and TRBJ2-3; no clear D gene. The CDR3 spans 13 residues. Per the germline V gene, CDR1 is LNHDA and CDR2 is SQIVND (reference sequence). V lost 2 bases to trimming and J lost 8 bases, with 11 bases between them. CDR3 residues: CASSITLDGTQYF. The CDR3 nucleotides read TGTGCCAGTAGTATAACGCTAGACGGTACGCAGTATTTT.

The chain has TRBV5-5 and TRBJ2-6; D uncertain. The V gene lost 4 bases and the J gene lost 2 bases, with 7 bases spanning the gap. This CDR3 region has 14 residues. The germline V gene has CDR1 SGHKS and CDR2 YYEKEE (reference sequence). CDR3 amino acids: CASSAMPGANVLTF. The CDR3 region has the DNA TGTGCCAGCAGCGCAATGCCTGGGGCCAACGTCCTGACTTTC.

The J gene is TRBJ2-2, the V gene TRBV4-2, with 7 bases fitting TRBD1. Germline V gives CDR1 LGHNA, CDR2 YNFKEQ. CDR3 length: 16 amino acids. V dropped 4 bases and J dropped 4; count of bases not matched to a gene: 9. CDR3 protein: CASSPSHRGGTGELFF. DNA of the CDR3: TGTGCCAGCAGCCCATCCCACAGGGGTGGCACCGGGGAGCTGTTTTTT.

J is TRBJ1-1 and V is TRBV9, with D uncertain. The CDR3 totals 13 residues. V was trimmed by 0 bases and J by 2 bases, leaving 5 bases between them. Germline V gene lookup returns CDR1 SGDLS and CDR2 YYNGEE. Written as DNA, the CDR3 is TGTGCCAGCAGCGTAGATTTAAACACTGAAGCTTTCTTT. This encodes CASSVDLNTEAFF.

The genes are TRBV5-4 and TRBJ1-1, with no clear D. Germline V CDR1 and CDR2: SGHNT, YYREEE (reference sequence). The V and J ends lost 4 bases and 0 bases respectively, with 10 bases between them. The CDR3 contains 14 residues. In nucleotides, the CDR3 is TGTGCCAGCAGCCACGACGGTATGAACACTGAAGCTTTCTTT. Protein sequence: CASSHDGMNTEAFF. The full variable domain, completed using reference TRBV5-4 and TRBJ1-1, is ETGVTQSPTHLIKTRGQQVTLRCSSQSGHNTVSWYQQALGQGPQFIFQYYREEENGRGNFPPRFSGLQFPNYSSELNVNALELDDSALYLCASSHDGMNTEAFFGQGTRLTVV.

This clone was seen a few times. The V call is TRBV5-1, the J call TRBJ2-7; D is ambiguous. The CDR3 covers 11 residues. Germline V gives CDR1 SGHRS, CDR2 YFSETQ. V shed 4 bases and J shed 3 bases, with 5 bases lying between them. DNA for the CDR3: TGCGCCAGCAGCCTGAACTACGAGCAGTACTTC. Translating gives CASSLNYEQYF.

The V call is TRBV11-2, the J call TRBJ1-1; no firm D call. The CDR3 runs 12 residues. Looked up from germline, CDR1 is SGHAT and CDR2 is FQNNGV. Between the trimmed V and J ends, which lost 0 bases and 9 bases, there was a span of 8 bases. CDR3 protein: CASSLDRDKAFF. CDR3 nucleotides: TGTGCCAGCAGCTTAGATCGTGACAAAGCTTTCTTT.

The chain joins TRBV6-1 to TRBJ2-7; 9 nucleotides match TRBD2. Germline CDR1 is MNHNS and CDR2 is SASEGT. V lost 3 bases and J lost 4; bases outside the gene matches: 1. CDR3 length equals 13 residues. The CDR3 region is CASSDSGGYEQYF. The CDR3 nucleotides are TGTGCCAGCAGTGACAGCGGGGGGTACGAGCAGTACTTC.

J is TRBJ2-3 and V is TRBV9; D gene ambiguous. V lost 0 bases, J lost 2 bases, and 13 bases lay in between. Germline CDR1 and CDR2: SGDLS and YYNGEE. This CDR3 has 16 amino acids. In nucleotides, the CDR3 is TGTGCCAGCAGCGTAGAAATATCGACCCTCACAGATACGCAGTATTTT. Translated: CASSVEISTLTDTQYF.

The chain links TRBV6-5 to TRBJ1-4, with unresolved D. Deletions cut 0 bases from V and 8 bases from J, with 7 bases between. Germline V lookup: CDR1 MNHEY, CDR2 SVGAGI. CDR3 size: 13 residues. This chain's CDR3 is CASSYSRTEKLFF. The CDR3, as DNA: TGTGCCAGCAGTTACTCGAGAACGGAAAAACTGTTTTTT.

The chain joins TRBV3-1 (or the pseudogene TRBV3-2) to TRBJ2-3; D is uncertain. The ends were cut back, 0 bases at V and 4 bases at J, with 8 bases in the middle. CDR1 is LGHDT, CDR2 YNNKEL, per germline (reference sequence). The CDR3 sequence is 14 residues long. The CDR3 loop is CASSQDLTSDTQYF. CDR3 nucleotide sequence: TGTGCCAGCAGCCAAGATCTGACCTCAGATACGCAGTATTTT.

The chain is built from TRBV19 and TRBJ2-5, with TRBD2 matching over 7 bases. The CDR3 has 14 amino acids. Germline V gene data show CDR1 as LNHDA and CDR2 as SQIVND (reference sequence). The V gene end was trimmed by 8 bases and the J gene end by 5 bases; junction bases not matched to a gene: 11. CDR3 loop: CASCGGGIAETQYF. Written as DNA, the CDR3 is TGTGCCAGTTGTGGCGGGGGAATTGCGGAGACCCAGTACTTC. The complete variable domain, with remaining parts taken from reference TRBV19 and TRBJ2-5, reads DGGITQSPKYLFRKEGQNVTLSCEQNLNHDAMYWYRQDPGQGLRLIYYSQIVNDFQKGDIAEGYSVSREKKESFPLTVTSAQKNPTAFYLCASCGGGIAETQYFGPGTRLLVL.

The J gene is TRBJ1-5, the V gene TRBV9, with 12 bases that match TRBD1. The CDR3 sequence is 16 residues long. The germline V gene has CDR1 SGDLS and CDR2 YYNGEE. Germline trimming cut 4 bases from V and 6 bases from J; bases unmatched to any gene: 8. CDR3 coding DNA: TGTGCCAGCAGCTCCGACGGGACAGGGGGCACTCAGCCCCAGCATTTT. This codes for CASSSDGTGGTQPQHF.

Only one count was recorded for this clone. This sequence joins TRBV5-1 and TRBJ2-1; 10 bases agree with TRBD1. Germline V gene sequence: CDR1 SGHRS, CDR2 YFSETQ. Germline trimming cut 4 bases from V and 2 bases from J; bases unmatched to any gene: 6. The CDR3 has 16 residues. For the CDR3, the DNA is TGCGCCAGCAGCGGGGGGACAGGGGTCACCTACAATGAGCAGTTCTTC. Translation gives CASSGGTGVTYNEQFF.

The V and J genes are TRBV7-2 and TRBJ1-2, with TRBD1 matching over 8 bases. V lost 3 bases to trimming and J lost 1 base; unmatched junction nucleotides: 4. CDR1 SGHTA and CDR2 FQGNSA come from the germline V gene. This CDR3 is built from 15 residues. The CDR3 spells CASSLSGGDNYGYTF. The CDR3 region has the DNA TGTGCCAGCAGCTTGTCAGGGGGCGATAACTATGGCTACACCTTC.